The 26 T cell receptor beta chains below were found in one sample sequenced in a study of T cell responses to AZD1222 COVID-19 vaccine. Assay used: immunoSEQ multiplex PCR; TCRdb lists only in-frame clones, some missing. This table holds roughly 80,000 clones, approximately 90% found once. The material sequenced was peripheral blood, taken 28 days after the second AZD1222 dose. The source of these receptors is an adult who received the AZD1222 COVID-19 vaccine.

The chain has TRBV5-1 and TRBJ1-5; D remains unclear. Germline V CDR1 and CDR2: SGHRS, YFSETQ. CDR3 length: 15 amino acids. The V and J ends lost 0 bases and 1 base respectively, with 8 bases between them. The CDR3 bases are TGCGCCAGCAGCTTGGCCCCGGGAAGCAATCAGCCCCAGCATTTT. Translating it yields CASSLAPGSNQPQHF.

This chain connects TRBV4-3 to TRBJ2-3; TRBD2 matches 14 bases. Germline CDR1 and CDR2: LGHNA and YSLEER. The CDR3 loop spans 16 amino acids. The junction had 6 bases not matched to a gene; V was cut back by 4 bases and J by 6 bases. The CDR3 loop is CASSPGLAGVTDTQYF. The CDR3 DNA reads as TGCGCCAGCAGCCCGGGACTAGCGGGAGTAACCGATACGCAGTATTTT.

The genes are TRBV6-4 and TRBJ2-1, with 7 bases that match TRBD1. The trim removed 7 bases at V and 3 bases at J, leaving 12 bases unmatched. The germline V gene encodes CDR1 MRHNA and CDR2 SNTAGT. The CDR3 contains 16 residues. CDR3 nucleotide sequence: TGTGCCAGCATTCACGGACAGGTTCCCCACTACAATGAGCAGTTCTTC. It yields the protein CASIHGQVPHYNEQFF.

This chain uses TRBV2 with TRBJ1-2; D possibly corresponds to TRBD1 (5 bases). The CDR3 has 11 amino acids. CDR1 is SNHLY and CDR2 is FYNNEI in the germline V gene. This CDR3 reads CATGGNYGYTF. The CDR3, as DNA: TGTGCTACAGGTGGGAACTATGGCTACACCTTC.

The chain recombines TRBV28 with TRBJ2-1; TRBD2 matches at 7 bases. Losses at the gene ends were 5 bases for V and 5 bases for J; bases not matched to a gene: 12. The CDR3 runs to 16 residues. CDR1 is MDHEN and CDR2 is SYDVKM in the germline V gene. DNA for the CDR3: TGTGCCAGCAGTCTCTGGCCTAGCGGAGACCACAATGAGCAGTTCTTC. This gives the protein CASSLWPSGDHNEQFF.

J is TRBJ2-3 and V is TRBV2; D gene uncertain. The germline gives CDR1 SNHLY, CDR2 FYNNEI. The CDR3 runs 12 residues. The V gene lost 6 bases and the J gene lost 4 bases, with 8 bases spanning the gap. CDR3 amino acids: CASRLGADTQYF. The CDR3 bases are TGTGCCAGCAGGCTAGGCGCAGATACGCAGTATTTT.

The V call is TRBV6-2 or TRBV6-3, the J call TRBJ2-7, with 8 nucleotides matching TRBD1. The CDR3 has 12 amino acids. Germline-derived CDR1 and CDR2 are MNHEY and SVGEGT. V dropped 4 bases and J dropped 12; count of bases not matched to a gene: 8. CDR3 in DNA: TGTGCCAGCAGTTGGGGACAGGCGAAACCGTACTTC. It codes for CASSWGQAKPYF.

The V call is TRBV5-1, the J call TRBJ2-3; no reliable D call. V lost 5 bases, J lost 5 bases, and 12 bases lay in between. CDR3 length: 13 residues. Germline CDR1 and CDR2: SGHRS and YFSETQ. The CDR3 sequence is CASRVLLKDTQYF. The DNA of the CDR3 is TGCGCCAGCAGGGTGCTTCTCAAAGATACGCAGTATTTT.

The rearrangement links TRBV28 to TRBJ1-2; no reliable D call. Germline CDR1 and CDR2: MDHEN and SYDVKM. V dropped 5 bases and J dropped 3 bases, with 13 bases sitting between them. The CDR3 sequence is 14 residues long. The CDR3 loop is CASSLTGKYYGYTF. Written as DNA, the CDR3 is TGTGCCAGCAGTCTAACCGGGAAGTACTATGGCTACACCTTC.

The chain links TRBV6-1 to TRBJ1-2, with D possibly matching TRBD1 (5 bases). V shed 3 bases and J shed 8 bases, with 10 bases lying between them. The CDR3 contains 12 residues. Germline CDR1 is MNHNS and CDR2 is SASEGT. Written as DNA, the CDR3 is TGTGCCAGCAGTGACAGGGAATTCGGCTACACCTTC. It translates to CASSDREFGYTF.

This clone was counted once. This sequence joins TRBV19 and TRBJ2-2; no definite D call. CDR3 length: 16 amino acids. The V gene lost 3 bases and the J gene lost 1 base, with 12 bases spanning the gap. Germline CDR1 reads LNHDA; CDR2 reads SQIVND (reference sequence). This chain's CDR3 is CASSISFVLNTGELFF. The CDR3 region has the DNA TGTGCCAGTAGTATCTCCTTTGTTCTGAACACCGGGGAGCTGTTTTTT.

The CDR3 loop reads CASKQGVGTEAFF. The CDR3 region has the DNA TGTGCCAGCAAACAGGGGGTGGGCACTGAAGCTTTCTTT. This sequence joins TRBV18 and TRBJ1-1; 8 positions agree with TRBD1. Germline CDR1 and CDR2: KGHSH and LQKENI. With V trimmed by 8 bases and J by 4 bases, 6 bases remained unmatched. CDR3 length: 13 residues.

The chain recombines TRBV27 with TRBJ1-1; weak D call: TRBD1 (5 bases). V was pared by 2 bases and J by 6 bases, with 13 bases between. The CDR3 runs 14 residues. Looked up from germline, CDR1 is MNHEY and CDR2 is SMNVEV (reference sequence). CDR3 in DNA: TGTGCCAGCAGTTTAGGGGGGAGAAACTCTGAAGCTTTCTTT. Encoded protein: CASSLGGRNSEAFF.

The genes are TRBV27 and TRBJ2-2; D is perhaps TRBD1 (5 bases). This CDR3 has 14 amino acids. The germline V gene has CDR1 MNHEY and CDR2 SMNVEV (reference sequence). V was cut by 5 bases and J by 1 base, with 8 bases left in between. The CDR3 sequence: CASSRRENTGELFF. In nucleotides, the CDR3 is TGTGCCAGCAGTCGCAGGGAGAACACCGGGGAGCTGTTTTTT.

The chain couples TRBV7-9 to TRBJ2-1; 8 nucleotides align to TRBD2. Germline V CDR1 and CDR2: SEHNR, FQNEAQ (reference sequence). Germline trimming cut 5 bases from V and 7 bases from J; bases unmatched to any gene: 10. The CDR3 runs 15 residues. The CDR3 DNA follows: TGTGCCAGCAGCGGTTCGGTAGCGGGGCAAAATGAGCAGTTCTTC. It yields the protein CASSGSVAGQNEQFF.

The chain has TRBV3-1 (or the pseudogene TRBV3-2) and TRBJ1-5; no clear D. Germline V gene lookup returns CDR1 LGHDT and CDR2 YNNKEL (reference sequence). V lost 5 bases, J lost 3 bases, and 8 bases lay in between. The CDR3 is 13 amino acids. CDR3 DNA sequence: TGTGCCAGCAGCGGCCAGGTCAATCAGCCCCAGCATTTT. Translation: CASSGQVNQPQHF.

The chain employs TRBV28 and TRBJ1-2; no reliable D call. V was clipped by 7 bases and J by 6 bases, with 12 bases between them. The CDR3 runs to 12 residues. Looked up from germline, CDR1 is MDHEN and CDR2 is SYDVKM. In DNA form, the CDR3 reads TGTGCCAGCACACCCGGGGTAGATGGCTACACCTTC. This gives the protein CASTPGVDGYTF.

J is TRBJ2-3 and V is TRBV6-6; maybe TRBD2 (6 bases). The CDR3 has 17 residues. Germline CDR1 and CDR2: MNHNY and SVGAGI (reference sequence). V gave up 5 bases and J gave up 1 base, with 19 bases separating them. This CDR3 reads CASSPMGGAFGTDTQYF. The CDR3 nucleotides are TGTGCCAGCAGTCCCATGGGGGGTGCTTTTGGCACAGATACGCAGTATTTT.

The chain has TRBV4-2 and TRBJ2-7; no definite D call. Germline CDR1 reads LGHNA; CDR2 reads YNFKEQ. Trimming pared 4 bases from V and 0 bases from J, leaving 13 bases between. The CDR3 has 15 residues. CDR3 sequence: CASSPHGGASYEQYF. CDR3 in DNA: TGTGCCAGCAGCCCTCATGGCGGCGCCTCCTACGAGCAGTACTTC.

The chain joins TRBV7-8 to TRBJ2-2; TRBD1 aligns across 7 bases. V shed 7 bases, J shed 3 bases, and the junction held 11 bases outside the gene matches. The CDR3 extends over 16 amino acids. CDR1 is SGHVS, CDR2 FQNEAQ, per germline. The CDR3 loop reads CASTELRDSYTGELFF. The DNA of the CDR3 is TGTGCCAGCACCGAACTAAGGGACAGCTACACCGGGGAGCTGTTTTTT.

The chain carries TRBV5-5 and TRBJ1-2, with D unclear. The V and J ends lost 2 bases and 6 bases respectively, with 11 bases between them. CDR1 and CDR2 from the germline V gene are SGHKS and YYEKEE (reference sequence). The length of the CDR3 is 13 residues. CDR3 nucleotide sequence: TGTGCCAGCAGCTTAGGAAACCGCGATGGCTACACCTTC. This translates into CASSLGNRDGYTF.

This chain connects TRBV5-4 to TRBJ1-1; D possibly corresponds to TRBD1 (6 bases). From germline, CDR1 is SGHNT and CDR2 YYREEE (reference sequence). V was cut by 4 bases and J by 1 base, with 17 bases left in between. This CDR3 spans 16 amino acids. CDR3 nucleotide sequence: TGTGCCAGCAGCCCACCGGGGGGCAGGGGGAACACTGAAGCTTTCTTT. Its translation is CASSPPGGRGNTEAFF.

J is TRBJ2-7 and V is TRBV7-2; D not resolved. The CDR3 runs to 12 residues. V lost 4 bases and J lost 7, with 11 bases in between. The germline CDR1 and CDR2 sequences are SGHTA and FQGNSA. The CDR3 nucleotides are TGTGCCAGCAGCTCTAGGGCTTGGGAGCAGTACTTC. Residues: CASSSRAWEQYF.

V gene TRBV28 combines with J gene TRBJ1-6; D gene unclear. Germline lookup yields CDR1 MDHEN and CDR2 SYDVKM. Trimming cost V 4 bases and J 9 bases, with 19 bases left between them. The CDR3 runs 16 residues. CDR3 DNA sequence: TGTGCCAGCAGTTCCTCGGGTAGGGTAGGAATTTCACCCCTCCACTTT. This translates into CASSSSGRVGISPLHF.

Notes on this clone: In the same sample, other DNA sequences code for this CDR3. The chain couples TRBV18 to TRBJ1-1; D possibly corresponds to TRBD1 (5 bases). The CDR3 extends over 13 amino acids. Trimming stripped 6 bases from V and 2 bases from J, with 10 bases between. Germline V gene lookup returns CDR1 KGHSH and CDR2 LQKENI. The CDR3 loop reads CASSPGRNTEAFF. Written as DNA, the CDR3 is TGTGCCAGCTCTCCGGGACGTAACACTGAAGCTTTCTTT.

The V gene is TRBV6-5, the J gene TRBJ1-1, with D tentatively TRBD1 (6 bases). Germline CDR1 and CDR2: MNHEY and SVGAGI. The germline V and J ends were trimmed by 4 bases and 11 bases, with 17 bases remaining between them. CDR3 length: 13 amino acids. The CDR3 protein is CASSSEGTRRAFF. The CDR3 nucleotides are TGTGCCAGCAGTTCCGAGGGGACACGACGGGCTTTCTTT.